This passage covers 26 T cell receptor beta chains from one sample sequenced in a study of T cell repertoires in cytomegalovirus infection. TCRdb analysed the reads with MiXCR anew, one entry per CDR3 protein. This sample has 630,000 or so distinct CDR3 sequences, with more than 20% found just once. Sequenced material: CD8+ T cells from PBMCs. The receptors originated from a human donor in good health (CMV status not recorded). Some clones in this sample may be carry-over from other donors' samples.

V usage is TRBV27 and J usage is TRBJ2-1; perhaps TRBD2 as D (5 bases). CDR1 and CDR2 (germline): MNHEY, SMNVEV (reference sequence). With 6 bases removed from V and 9 bases from J, the gap between germline ends came to 18 bases. This CDR3 is 14 amino acids long. CDR3 coding DNA: TGTGCCAGCAGCACGGGGTCCCAGTTGAGTGAGCAGTTCTTC. It encodes CASSTGSQLSEQFF.

J is TRBJ2-2 and V is TRBV12-5; TRBD1 might be the D (6 bases). V dropped 0 bases and J dropped 3 bases, with 17 bases sitting between them. The CDR3 has 18 residues. Germline CDR1 and CDR2: LGHNT and FRNRAP. The CDR3: CASGLVFQGIMHTGELFF. CDR3 nucleotide sequence: TGTGCTAGTGGTTTGGTGTTTCAGGGGATTATGCACACCGGGGAGCTGTTTTTT.

In this sample, this clonotype turned up many times. J is TRBJ2-5 and V is TRBV7-9; 8 nucleotides match TRBD1. The V and J ends lost 1 base and 5 bases, in that order; junction bases with no gene match: 6. The CDR3 runs 15 residues. Germline values: CDR1 SEHNR, CDR2 FQNEAQ (reference sequence). This CDR3 reads CASSLEGRGQETQYF. The CDR3, as DNA: TGTGCCAGCAGCTTAGAGGGCAGGGGGCAGGAGACCCAGTACTTC.

This clonotype has ten or more counts. J is TRBJ1-2 and V is TRBV7-9, with 10 bases aligning to TRBD1. V was clipped by 5 bases and J by 6 bases; unmatched bases: 3. Germline CDR1 SEHNR, CDR2 FQNEAQ (reference sequence). The CDR3 has 13 amino acids. The CDR3 bases are TGTGCCAGCAGCCCGGGACAGGGGAATGGCTACACCTTC. Translated: CASSPGQGNGYTF.

The rearrangement joins TRBV29-1 to TRBJ1-2; 8 bases fit TRBD1. Germline V gene data show CDR1 as SQVTM and CDR2 as ANQGSEA. Trimming at V came to 0 bases and at J to 6 bases, leaving 6 bases not matched to a gene. The CDR3 length is 14 residues. CDR3 sequence (DNA): TGCAGCGTTGAAGATGGACAGGGATGGGATGGCTACACCTTC. Translated, it gives CSVEDGQGWDGYTF. Drawing the rest from reference TRBV29-1 and TRBJ1-2, the complete variable domain is SAVISQKPSRDICQRGTSLTIQCQVDSQVTMMFWYRQQPGQSLTLIATANQGSEATYESGFVIDKFPISRPNLTFSTLTVSNMSPEDSSIYLCSVEDGQGWDGYTFGSGTRLTVV.

A note on this clonotype: This CDR3 is missing its conserved last phenylalanine or tryptophan, likely due to a read error. The chain carries TRBV5-1 and TRBJ1-6; TRBD1 matches at 10 bases. CDR1 is SGHRS and CDR2 is YFSETQ in the germline V gene. After removal of 5 bases from V and 0 bases from J, the junction contained 8 bases not matched to a gene. CDR3 length: 18 residues. The CDR3 nucleotides are TGCGCCAGCAGAGCCGGGACAGGGGTTGGCTCCTATAATTCACCCCTCCACGTT. It yields the protein CASRAGTGVGSYNSPLHV.

This clonotype came up a few times. The J gene is TRBJ2-1, the V gene TRBV20-1, with D possibly TRBD1 on 6 matching bases. Trimming stripped 6 bases from V and 5 bases from J, with 17 bases between. Germline CDR1 DFQATT, CDR2 SNEGSKA (reference sequence). This CDR3 contains 14 residues. Here the CDR3 reads CSAINREPDNEQFF. CDR3 nucleotide sequence: TGCAGTGCCATCAACAGGGAGCCCGACAATGAGCAGTTCTTC.

This chain joins TRBV6-2 or TRBV6-3 and TRBJ2-1; 8 bases are a match to TRBD2. V gave up 2 bases and J gave up 6 bases; unmatched junction bases: 6. The CDR3 contains 15 residues. Germline CDR1 reads MNHEY; CDR2 reads SVGEGT. CDR3 protein: CASSYGLAGFNEQFF. The CDR3 DNA follows: TGTGCCAGCAGTTACGGGCTAGCGGGCTTCAATGAGCAGTTCTTC.

In its sample, this clonotype was seen many times. The V gene is TRBV7-8, the J gene TRBJ2-7, with D hard to call. This CDR3 has 12 amino acids. Germline values: CDR1 SGHVS, CDR2 FQNEAQ. The V end lost 6 bases, the J end lost 0 bases, and 6 bases lay between the germline ends. In nucleotides, the CDR3 is TGTGCCAGCAGTTCAATCTCCTACGAGCAGTACTTC. Translation: CASSSISYEQYF.

This clonotype was recorded at least ten times. The chain carries TRBV7-9 and TRBJ2-4; 7 positions match TRBD1. The CDR3 covers 17 residues. J was trimmed by 0 bases and V by 4 bases; bases with no gene match: 9. Germline CDR1 is SEHNR and CDR2 is FQNEAQ (reference sequence). Here the CDR3 DNA reads TGTGCCAGCAGCTCTACCAGGACAGGAGTAGCCAAAAACATTCAGTACTTC. This codes for CASSSTRTGVAKNIQYF.

CDR3 bases: TGTGCCAGCAGCCGAACAAGGTGGACAGGGGCTCAGCCCCAGCATTTT. Protein product: CASSRTRWTGAQPQHF. V is TRBV7-2 and J is TRBJ1-5, with 9 bases that match TRBD1. The ends lost 5 bases at V and 6 bases at J; junction bases unmatched: 11. Germline assignment: CDR1 SGHTA and CDR2 FQGNSA. This CDR3 is built from 16 residues. The whole variable domain, remainder taken from reference TRBV7-2 and TRBJ1-5, is GAGVSQSPSNKVTEKGKDVELRCDPISGHTALYWYRQSLGQGLEFLIYFQGNSAPDKSGLPSDRFSAERTGGSVSTLTIQRTQQEDSAVYLCASSRTRWTGAQPQHFGDGTRLSIL.

This chain uses TRBV20-1 with TRBJ2-7; D is ambiguous. This CDR3 contains 13 residues. Germline CDR1 is DFQATT and CDR2 is SNEGSKA (reference sequence). The ends were cut back, 2 bases at V and 4 bases at J, with 12 bases in the middle. Written as DNA, the CDR3 is TGCAGTGCTAGACCGCCCGACGGGTACGAGCAGTACGTC. Amino acid sequence: CSARPPDGYEQYV.

This clonotype came up many times. The chain couples TRBV7-2 to TRBJ1-1; D is possibly TRBD1 (6 bases). From germline, CDR1 is SGHTA and CDR2 FQGNSA. The CDR3 is 16 amino acids. Trimming stripped 8 bases from V and 3 bases from J, with 22 bases between. This CDR3 reads CASPTGGQFGDTEAFF. CDR3 DNA sequence: TGTGCCAGCCCCACGGGGGGGCAATTCGGTGACACTGAAGCTTTCTTT. The variable domain in full, with the rest retrieved from reference TRBV7-2 and TRBJ1-1, is GAGVSQSPSNKVTEKGKDVELRCDPISGHTALYWYRQSLGQGLEFLIYFQGNSAPDKSGLPSDRFSAERTGGSVSTLTIQRTQQEDSAVYLCASPTGGQFGDTEAFFGQGTRLTVV.

This clonotype showed up just a few times. The rearrangement uses TRBV4-1 and TRBJ2-7; D is unclear. The CDR3 length is 13 residues. The V end was cut by 1 base, the J end by 2 bases, with 6 bases between. Germline V gene sequence: CDR1 MGHRA, CDR2 YSYEKL. The CDR3 protein is CASSQGGTYEQYF. The CDR3 region has the DNA TGCGCCAGCAGCCAAGGAGGTACCTACGAGCAGTACTTC.

The chain links TRBV14 to TRBJ1-6; the D is unclear. This CDR3 has 13 residues. In germline, CDR1 is SGHDN, CDR2 FVKESK. V was pared by 5 bases and J by 14 bases, with 16 bases between. CDR3 nucleotide sequence: TGTGCCAGCAGCGCCCCGCCGGGGAGGGCCCTCCACTTT. The encoded protein is CASSAPPGRALHF.

The V and J genes are TRBV20-1 and TRBJ2-7; tentative D call: TRBD2 (6 bases). The V end was cut by 3 bases, the J end by 7 bases, with 22 bases between. The CDR3 consists of 15 residues. The germline CDR1 and CDR2 sequences are DFQATT and SNEGSKA (reference sequence). The CDR3 loop is CSASGTGTEGREQYF. DNA of the CDR3: TGCAGTGCTAGTGGTACCGGGACGGAGGGTAGGGAGCAGTACTTC.

The V call is TRBV12-3 or TRBV12-4, the J call TRBJ1-1; TRBD1 matches at 9 bases. The length of the CDR3 is 15 residues. V was pared by 4 bases and J by 1 base, with 4 bases of the junction left unmatched. Here the CDR3 DNA reads TGTGCCAGCAGTTCGGACAGGGGAAGGAACACTGAAGCTTTCTTT. This encodes CASSSDRGRNTEAFF.

This clonotype was seen a handful of times. The chain has TRBV24-1 and TRBJ2-4; possible D gene TRBD2, 6 bases. V lost 3 bases, J lost 3 bases, and 8 bases lay in between. This CDR3 is 14 amino acids long. Germline lookup yields CDR1 KGHDR and CDR2 SFDVKD. CDR3: CATSDRGVKNIQYF. In nucleotides, the CDR3 is TGTGCCACCAGTGATCGCGGGGTCAAAAACATTCAGTACTTC.

This chain links TRBV29-1 with TRBJ1-3; a weak D match, TRBD1 (5 bases). The CDR3 is made up of 14 amino acids. The V and J ends lost 6 bases and 0 bases respectively, with 12 bases between them. Germline V CDR1 and CDR2: SQVTM, ANQGSEA. This CDR3 is CSVRGATSGNTIYF. In DNA, the CDR3 is TGCAGCGTCCGCGGGGCGACCTCTGGAAACACCATATATTTT. Based on the CDR3 plus reference TRBV29-1 and TRBJ1-3, the full variable domain is SAVISQKPSRDICQRGTSLTIQCQVDSQVTMMFWYRQQPGQSLTLIATANQGSEATYESGFVIDKFPISRPNLTFSTLTVSNMSPEDSSIYLCSVRGATSGNTIYFGEGSWLTVV.

This clonotype was counted only a few times. This rearrangement joins TRBV2 to TRBJ2-2; 15 nucleotides align to TRBD2. After removal of 5 bases from V and 0 bases from J, the junction contained 4 bases not matched to a gene. The CDR3 sequence is 18 residues long. Germline V gene data show CDR1 as SNHLY and CDR2 as FYNNEI. The CDR3 bases are TGTGCCAGCAGTCCGGGACTAGCGGGGGGAACGAACACCGGGGAGCTGTTTTTT. It translates to CASSPGLAGGTNTGELFF.

This clonotype occurred a few times. The V gene is TRBV6-6, the J gene TRBJ1-6; 9 bases line up with TRBD1. The CDR3 length is 13 residues. The germline V gene encodes CDR1 MNHNY and CDR2 SVGAGI (reference sequence). V shed 7 bases, J shed 8 bases, and the junction held 3 bases outside the gene matches. The CDR3 reads CASKGQGYSPLHF. The CDR3 nucleotides read TGTGCCAGCAAAGGACAGGGGTATTCACCCCTCCACTTT.

The V gene is TRBV5-5, the J gene TRBJ2-2; 9 bases are shared with TRBD1. CDR1 is SGHKS and CDR2 is YYEKEE in the germline V gene (reference sequence). The trim removed 2 bases at V and 6 bases at J, leaving 5 bases unmatched. CDR3 length: 15 amino acids. The CDR3 DNA reads TGTGCCAGCAGCTTTGGACAGGGGTGGGCCGGGGAGCTGTTTTTT. Translating gives CASSFGQGWAGELFF.

CDR3 in amino acids: CSVESLQGSDGYTF. CDR3 DNA: TGCAGCGTTGAATCCTTACAGGGGAGTGATGGCTACACCTTC. The J gene is TRBJ1-2, the V gene TRBV29-1; 7 positions agree with TRBD1. The length of the CDR3 is 14 residues. Germline assignment: CDR1 SQVTM and CDR2 ANQGSEA. J was trimmed by 6 bases and V by 2 bases; bases with no gene match: 9.

The chain combines TRBV20-1 with TRBJ2-6, with D perhaps assigned TRBD1 or TRBD2 (5 bases each). This CDR3 comprises 15 residues. The germline gives CDR1 DFQATT, CDR2 SNEGSKA (reference sequence). Trimming cost V 0 bases and J 2 bases, with 8 bases left between them. The DNA for the CDR3 is TGCAGTGCTAGAGATCAGGGAGCTGGGGCCAACGTCCTGACTTTC. It yields the protein CSARDQGAGANVLTF.

This clonotype was counted many times. J is TRBJ2-5 and V is TRBV28, with D maybe TRBD1 (5 bases). Germline V gives CDR1 MDHEN, CDR2 SYDVKM. CDR3 length: 14 amino acids. V shed 5 bases and J shed 0 bases, with 10 bases lying between them. This CDR3 reads CASSPPTDQETQYF. The CDR3 DNA follows: TGTGCCAGCAGTCCGCCGACAGACCAAGAGACCCAGTACTTC.

The chain combines TRBV29-1 with TRBJ2-3; possible D gene TRBD2, 6 bases. The CDR3 loop spans 13 amino acids. Germline V gene sequence: CDR1 SQVTM, CDR2 ANQGSEA. Between the trimmed V and J ends, which lost 4 bases and 2 bases, there was a span of 10 bases. The CDR3 here is CSVGGGITDTQYF. The CDR3 DNA reads TGCAGCGTTGGGGGCGGGATCACAGATACGCAGTATTTT.